The TCR beta chain under discussion was sequenced for a study of identical twins. Study-wide findings and caveats: A cross-sectional statistical analysis, not follow-up of the same donors, supported the conclusions.

This clonotype has more than one count but fewer than ten. Its antigen is undetermined. Via MiXCR, TCRdb re-called the 5' RACE reads, giving one row per CDR3 protein. In the table there are 650,000 to 800,000 distinct CDR3 sequences, over 8.5% of which are singletons. V lost 5 bases to trimming and J lost 6 bases, with 20 bases between them. Germline V gene sequence: CDR1 MNHEY, CDR2 SMNVEV (reference sequence). The length of the CDR3 is 16 residues. These same records also appear under a second study, on yellow fever vaccine responses in identical twins.

The receptor was derived from a young woman in good health. The rearrangement uses TRBV27 and TRBJ2-1; a weak D match, TRBD1 (7 bases). Sequenced: PBMCs. The CDR3: CASSPSAGQAFNEQFF. The CDR3 bases are TGTGCCAGCAGTCCTAGCGCCGGACAGGCGTTCAATGAGCAGTTCTTC.